This T cell receptor beta chain was profiled in a study of blood T cell repertoires in COVID-19 (dated by TCRdb to about 2020). Background on the whole study: Samples covering the acute and convalescent phases of COVID-19 were provided by collaborators in the United States, Italy and Spain. The material from the prospective study consisted of cDNA or gDNA derived from T cells, B-cell-depleted T cells, or PBMCs. Subjects who had been exposed to COVID-19, were actively infected with it, or had recovered from it provided the deeply sampled blood TCRbeta repertoires that made up the dataset. The repertoires were made available in a free public database intended to serve as a resource for research on the immune response to SARS-CoV-2. Samples were obtained from the ongoing ImmuneRACE study (first 160 participants) and from over 1,000 subjects provided by 6 global collaborators. The sample metadata nearly always contained a de-identified subject ID, COVID-19 status, age in years and sex. Where HLA class I and class II types were available, the types were taken from metadata supplied by the sample provider, not from assay-based typing.

This clone was seen more than once but under ten times. This clone's antigen is unknown. No much larger clone is present one base from it, and per-base qualities are unavailable. Results and caveats for the whole study, not just this receptor: The quantity of clinical and demographic metadata differed by source and by participant and was supplied without curation.

The germline V gene (reference sequence) provides CDR1 SEHNR and CDR2 FQNEAQ. The CDR3 has 11 amino acids, counting the end cysteine and phenylalanine. The CDR3 DNA has 33 bases and is translated from base 1. V gives up 2 bases and J gives up 5 bases, and the segment between their germline ends measures 4 bases. Enrolling through a virtual design, the prospective study's participants ranged in age from roughly 18 to 89 years and lived across roughly 24 United States geographic areas. In the prospective study, participants were assigned to cohorts based on the clinical history participants reported in a screening survey and a study questionnaire. ImmuneRACE Cohort 3 recovered participants were defined by two consecutive negative NP/OP PCR tests, healthcare professional clearance, or symptom resolution. In the prospective study, whole blood, serum and a nasopharyngeal or oropharyngeal swab were collected from each participant by mobile phlebotomists. Participants in the prospective study had the option to provide additional blood draws and questionnaires over a roughly 2-month period. Prospective study blood samples were shipped either frozen or at room temperature before DNA extraction.

TCRbeta CDR3 regions were amplified from genomic DNA using the immunoSEQ Assay, a bias-controlled multiplex PCR. For the original study's pipeline: The number of nucleated cells in each sample was estimated by amplification of reference gene primers within the assay. Sequence reads were collapsed and filtered to measure the absolute abundance of every unique TCRbeta CDR3 rearrangement. For each sample, productive Simpson clonality was calculated as the square root of Simpson's diversity index over productive rearrangements. Not all clones reach the TCRdb copy of this immuneACCESS table, which keeps in-frame sequences only. Checked studies attribute under half of the gap to unresolved V genes and leave the rest unexplained. The D gene and trimming were derived from the DNA, and the V and J assignments and clone size from that table. The sample contains around 250,000 clones, 70% to 90% of them found a single time. Jointly, the top ten make up about 1.5% of the sample.

The source is a woman aged 45-59 years who had recovered from COVID-19. This chain joins TRBV7-9 to TRBJ2-7; no D segment can be confidently identified. Sequenced input: PBMCs or T cells enriched from blood (not recorded which). CDR3 reads: CASSLQNEQYF. At the DNA level, the sequence is TGTGCCAGCAGCTTACAGAACGAGCAGTACTTC.